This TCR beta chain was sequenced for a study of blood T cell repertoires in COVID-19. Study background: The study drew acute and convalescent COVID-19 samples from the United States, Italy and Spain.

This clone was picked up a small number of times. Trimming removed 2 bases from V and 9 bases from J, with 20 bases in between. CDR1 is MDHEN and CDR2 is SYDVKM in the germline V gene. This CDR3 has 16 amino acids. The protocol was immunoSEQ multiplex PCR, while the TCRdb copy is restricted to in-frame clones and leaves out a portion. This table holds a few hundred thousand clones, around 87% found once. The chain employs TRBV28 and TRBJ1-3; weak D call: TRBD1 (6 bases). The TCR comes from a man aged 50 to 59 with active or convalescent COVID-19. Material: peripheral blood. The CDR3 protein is CASSLTGHLTRGTIYF. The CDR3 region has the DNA TGTGCCAGCAGTTTAACGGGACACCTAACGAGGGGCACCATATATTTT.